This T cell receptor (beta chain) was captured by sequencing in a study of cytomegalovirus exposure and HLA in healthy donors (dated by TCRdb to 2015 to 2018). Turning to the overall study: An earlier analysis of roughly 630 of the donors reported roughly 270 Gb of sequence data and 117 million unique TCR beta sequences from approximately 180 million T cells. An early release that covered about 600 HLA-typed donors contained about 290 gigabases of sequencing data and 65 million to 100 million unique TCR sequences. Of the roughly 390 genotyped donors, 81% fell in the genetic ancestry cluster associated with self-reported Caucasian donors. The study was designed to test whether signatures of past pathogen exposure could be identified by cataloging public T cell receptors. Using immunosequencing, the study profiled T cell repertoires from around 670 subjects and related those repertoires to cytomegalovirus serostatus. Along with the approximately 650-subject first cohort, a separate validation cohort of some 130 different subjects was used. High-throughput TCR immunosequencing, statistical association of individual TCRs with disease status, and machine learning were combined to predict cytomegalovirus infection status. A later analysis re-analyzed previously published TCR beta repertoires from 550 to 700 donors and added high-resolution HLA genotyping to study TCR occurrence patterns. Rather than drawing on any new phenotypic data, the later analysis identified candidate immune exposures from TCR beta sequences and the way those sequences occurred across donors. In an earlier analysis of 587 of the donors, high-throughput TCR beta sequencing was used to judge whether each TCR beta V gene segment behaved as functional or pseudogenic. Donor age, sex, ethnicity and CMV serostatus were collected together with the repertoire data. A later genetic analysis took genome-wide SNP genotypes for about 55% of the 666 donors and used that subset as a discovery cohort. All discovery cohort repertoires had been generated using a single sequencing platform. Class I and class II HLA loci were covered by the typing at four-digit resolution. Typing coverage varied by locus: about 620-630 donors for A, B, C, DRB1 and DQB1; roughly 520 for DQA1; more than 600 for DPA1; 450 to 480 for DPB1. Because of strong linkage in the cohort, roughly five DR-DQ haplotypes were treated as single units for association and clustering. Among around 400 genotyped donors of the cohort, an average of roughly 230,000 unique TCR beta nucleotide sequences was sequenced per donor, of which about 20% were non-productive.

As to this clone: Its antigen is not yet known. No much larger clone exists at a distance of one base, and base qualities are not known.

CDR1 and CDR2 are read off the germline V gene as MNHEY and SVGAGI. Its CDR3 holds 14 amino acids, cysteine through phenylalanine. The entry retains the CDR3 DNA only, 42 bases that are in frame from base 1. Trimming leaves V shorter by 4 bases and J shorter by 7 bases, with the junction holding 7 bases beyond the gene matches. The cohort was made up of under 800 healthy bone marrow donors. At the time of sampling, every cohort member was nominally healthy, though immune exposures that went unrecorded were likely present. The donor was CMV seronegative and belonged to the group of 320 or so seronegative cohort members. Each donor provided a peripheral blood sample, and peripheral blood mononuclear cells were used for TCR beta sequencing. The Qiagen DNeasy Blood Extraction Kit was used to extract genomic DNA from the blood cell samples. The investigation overall reported the following: The sequencing pipeline was judged likely to have produced a cluster of highly shared sequence variants as a technical artifact. Linkage disequilibrium might explain the correlated functional status among segregating V segments, but an unknown experimental factor could not be ruled out. The cohort was sequenced for TCR beta chains only, and without alpha or paired-chain data the features that could be detected were limited. In a later analysis, several top co-occurrence clusters were reported to appear linked to parvovirus B19, influenza, CMV and Epstein-Barr virus. In the study, approximately 160 TCR beta chains were listed as associated with cytomegalovirus. The only immune exposure information available for the cohort was CMV serostatus. Because counts were too low, about 18 rarely observed V segments, including chromosome 9 orphons, were left out of the earlier analysis of about 500 of the donors. Across donors, most TCR sequences were observed very rarely, whereas some public TCRs were present in many individuals. According to a later analysis, TCR association rates differed among HLA loci, with DRB1 alleles showing the most associated TCRs and HLA-C alleles showing the fewest. Some IMGT-functional V segments, including TRBV6-2 and TRBV6-3, could not be distinguished by the 87-base-pair reads and were therefore excluded. The classifier was reported to diagnose cytomegalovirus status with high specificity and sensitivity in both the original and validation cohorts. Presence/absence analyses assumed roughly uniform sequencing depth across donors, an assumption that may not hold. In an earlier analysis of a few hundred of the donors, most TCR beta V segments were observed in productive rearrangements about 90% or about 30% of the time, broadly matching IMGT annotations. The authors suggested that the approach could potentially be generalized to other disease states and immunological phenotypes. An association between a missense DCLRE1C variant and V-gene and J-gene trimming of TCR beta chains was found in a later genetic analysis and replicated in an independent cohort. At a false discovery rate of 0.05, a later analysis linked about 17,000 TCR beta sequences to specific HLA alleles. In vitro tests confirmed that a few of the cytomegalovirus-associated TCR beta chains recognize cytomegalovirus antigens. A later analysis found that HLA-associated TCR beta chains were more clonally expanded and had lower generation probabilities than equally common non-associated chains. Compared with the roughly 700-donor mean, donors in an Asian-associated ancestry cluster had fewer N-insertions in productive TCRs, according to a later genetic analysis. A further reported finding was that TCR beta sequences accurately predicted the HLA-A and HLA-B alleles for most subjects in the first cohort. Strong co-occurrence of HLA alleles, especially DR and DQ, made assigning TCR associations to individual alleles difficult. HLA typing was unavailable for some donors at each locus, so association tests used only the typed subset. In a later analysis, most CMV-associated TCR beta chains were found to appear HLA-restricted, with HLA associations seemingly driven largely by CMV exposure.

Library preparation was by the immunoSEQ multiplex PCR assay. For the multiplex PCR, a mixture combining 60 forward primers for TCR Vbeta segments and 13 reverse primers for TCR Jbeta segments was used. The CDR3 region of rearranged TCR beta genes was amplified from genomic DNA by a multiplex PCR assay. On the Illumina HiSeq System, the amplified TCR beta libraries were sequenced as 87-base-pair reads. The authors' analysis ran thus. A later analysis tallied some 79 million unique TCR beta chains across the 700 or so repertoires, and about 12 million of those chains were shared by two or more donors. Raw reads were error-corrected and collapsed into unique sequences by a nearest-neighbor algorithm in which closely related sequences were merged to remove PCR and sequencing errors. Alignment of CDR3 sequences to IMGT reference sequences was used to assign V, D and J gene segments. For a sequence to be retained, a match of at least six nucleotides was required to both a V gene segment and a J gene segment. Rearrangements were called productive when the CDR3 lacked stop codons and stayed in frame with V and J; all others were non-productive. CDR3 was defined according to IMGT convention as the region running from the second conserved V-encoded cysteine to the conserved J-encoded phenylalanine. Sequences without an unambiguous match to a single V gene segment were excluded from the earlier analysis of approximately 560 of the donors. In an earlier analysis of several hundred of the donors, V segments were called functional above 56.7% productive rearrangements and were called segregating when the between-donor standard deviation exceeded 5%. To diagnose cytomegalovirus status from the catalog of TCR beta chain sequences, a statistical classification framework was built. A later analysis assigned V and J genes by comparing TCR nucleotide sequences with IMGT/GENE-DB human TR gene sequences. A later analysis assigned CDR3 sequences and most-parsimonious VDJ recombination scenarios with the TCRdist pipeline. In a later analysis, each TCR beta chain was defined by its CDR3 amino acid sequence together with its V-gene family, and reads lacking a unique V-gene family were excluded. A later analysis removed 500 to 650 highly shared, low-generation-probability nucleotide sequences to deal with suspected cross-contamination and a sequencing artifact. For each public chain, a later analysis derived a clonal expansion index from normalized ranks of inferred template counts within each repertoire. In a later analysis, generation probabilities were computed with a VDJ recombination model fitted to out-of-frame rearrangements, and the resulting probabilities were checked against IGoR. A later analysis scored TCR-TCR, TCR-HLA and TCR-CMV co-occurrence with hypergeometric tests, applying a repertoire-size bias correction to TCR pairs. False discovery rates were estimated in a later analysis by permuting HLA or CMV assignments 20 times. A later analysis grouped co-occurring TCRs with DBSCAN, adding TCRdist sequence similarity when clustering within HLA-allele-positive subsets. Repertoires with fewer than 30,000 or more than 120,000 public chains were left out of co-occurrence clustering, as were four to six repertoires with anomalous nucleotide sharing. The table was pulled from immuneACCESS by TCRdb, which kept in-frame rearrangements only. Such tables lose some clones; where checked, under half of the loss comes from unresolved V genes, and the rest has no known cause. That table supplies the V and J calls and clone size; D and trimming were determined from the DNA. The sample includes around 130,000 clones, with over 75% observed a single time. The ten largest account for 1.5% to 2% of the sample.

The receptor's source is a man aged 40-49 years in good health and CMV-seronegative. Sequencing was performed on PBMCs. The rearrangement combines TRBV6-5 with TRBJ2-1, with 7 middle bases fitting TRBD2. This receptor carries the CDR3 CASSSGLGWNEQFF. The DNA sequence is as follows: TGTGCCAGCAGTTCCGGACTAGGTTGGAATGAGCAGTTCTTC.